This T cell receptor beta chain was profiled in a study of T cells in localized non-small cell lung cancer. Trimming left V 0 bases short and J 2 bases short, with 14 bases between. From germline, CDR1 is SGHDN and CDR2 FVKESK. This CDR3 region has 17 residues. Method: immunoSEQ multiplex PCR; TCRdb's copy keeps in-frame clones and lacks some. The table lists almost 65,000 clones, roughly 88% of them singletons. Sequenced material: peripheral blood, taken before any cancer treatment. The chain carries TRBV14 and TRBJ1-5; D gene unclear. This TCR came from a woman between 35 and 75 years old with stage I lung adenocarcinoma. The CDR3 bases are TGTGCCAGCAGCCAAGATAACTGGGGTAAGGGCAATCAGCCCCAGCATTTT. This codes for CASSQDNWGKGNQPQHF.